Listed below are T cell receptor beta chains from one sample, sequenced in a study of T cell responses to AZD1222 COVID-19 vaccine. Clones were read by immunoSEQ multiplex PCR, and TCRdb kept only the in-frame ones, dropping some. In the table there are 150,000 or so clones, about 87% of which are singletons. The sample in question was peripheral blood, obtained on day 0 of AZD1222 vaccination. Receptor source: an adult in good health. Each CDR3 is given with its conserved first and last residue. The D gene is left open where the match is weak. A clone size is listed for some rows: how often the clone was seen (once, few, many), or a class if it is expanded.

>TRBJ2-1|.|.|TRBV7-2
TGTGCCAGCAGCTTACAGGGTGAATACAATGAGCAGTTCTTC
CASSLQGEYNEQFF
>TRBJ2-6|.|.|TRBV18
TGTGCCAGCCCCGCCGCTAAGGGTCCCACTGGGGCCAACGTCCTGACTTTC
CASPAAKGPTGANVLTF
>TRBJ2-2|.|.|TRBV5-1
TGCGCCAGCAGCGTGGACAGGAGGGACGGGGAGCTGTTTTTT
CASSVDRRDGELFF
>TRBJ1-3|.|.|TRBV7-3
TGTGCCAGCAGCCCCCGTGAGGGAAACACCATATATTTT
CASSPREGNTIYF
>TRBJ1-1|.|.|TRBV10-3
TGTGCCATCAGTGCCATGGATCCGAACACTGAAGCTTTCTTT
CAISAMDPNTEAFF
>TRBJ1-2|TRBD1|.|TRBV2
TGTGCCAGCACTCCGACAGGGATCGACACCTATGGCTACACCTTC
CASTPTGIDTYGYTF
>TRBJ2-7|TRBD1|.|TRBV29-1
TGCAGCGTTGACCTAGGACAGGGCCTTTCCTACGAGCAGTACTTC
CSVDLGQGLSYEQYF
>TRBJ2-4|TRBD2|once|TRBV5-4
TGTGCCAGCAGCTTGGGAGCTAGCGGGGGGATATCCAAAAACATTCAGTACTTC
CASSLGASGGISKNIQYF
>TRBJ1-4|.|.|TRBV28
TGTGCCACCACCGCGAATCGGGAAAAACTGTTTTTT
CATTANREKLFF
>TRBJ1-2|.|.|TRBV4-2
TGTGCCAGCAGCCAAGTTTATGGGGATGGGGGCTACACCTTC
CASSQVYGDGGYTF
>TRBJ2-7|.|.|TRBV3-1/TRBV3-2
TGTGCCAGCAGCCAAGACGTCTACGAGCAGTACTTC
CASSQDVYEQYF
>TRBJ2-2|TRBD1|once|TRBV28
TGTGCCAGCAGTATTACAGGGGCCCCGAACACCGGGGAGCTGTTTTTT
CASSITGAPNTGELFF
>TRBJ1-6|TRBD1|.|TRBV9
TGTGCCAGCAGCGCCCGGACAGGGGATCCTGCCGGGAGCAATTCACCCCTCCACTTT
CASSARTGDPAGSNSPLHF
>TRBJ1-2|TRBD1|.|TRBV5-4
TGTGCCAGCGGGAGGACAGGGGAGGGAGGTGGCTACACCTTC
CASGRTGEGGGYTF
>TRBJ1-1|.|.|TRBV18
TGTGCCAGCTCACCAACAGGTAACACTGAAGCTTTCTTT
CASSPTGNTEAFF
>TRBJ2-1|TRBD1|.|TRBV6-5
TGTGCCAGCAGGGCTGGACAGGGGGCGGTTGAGCAGTTCTTC
CASRAGQGAVEQFF
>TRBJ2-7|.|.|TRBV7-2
TGTGCCAGCAGCTTGGGGGGGCCCTACGAGCAGTACTTC
CASSLGGPYEQYF
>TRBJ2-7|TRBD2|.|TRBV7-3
TGTGCCAGCAGCTCCGTAGCGGGGGGCGTTCACGAGCAGTACTTC
CASSSVAGGVHEQYF
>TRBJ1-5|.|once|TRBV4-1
TGCGCCAGCAGCCAAGATGTCCCGAATCGGGGCAATCAGCCCCAGCATTTT
CASSQDVPNRGNQPQHF
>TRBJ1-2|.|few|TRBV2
TGTGCCAGCACTGCCATCAGGGGTGTCGCGGGTGGCTACACCTTC
CASTAIRGVAGGYTF
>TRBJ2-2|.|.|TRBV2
TGTGCCAGCAGTGAACAGGGGTTTAACACCGGGGAGCTGTTTTTT
CASSEQGFNTGELFF
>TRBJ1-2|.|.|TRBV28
TGTGCCAGCGGGGGACCGATTGATAACTATGGCTACACCTTC
CASGGPIDNYGYTF